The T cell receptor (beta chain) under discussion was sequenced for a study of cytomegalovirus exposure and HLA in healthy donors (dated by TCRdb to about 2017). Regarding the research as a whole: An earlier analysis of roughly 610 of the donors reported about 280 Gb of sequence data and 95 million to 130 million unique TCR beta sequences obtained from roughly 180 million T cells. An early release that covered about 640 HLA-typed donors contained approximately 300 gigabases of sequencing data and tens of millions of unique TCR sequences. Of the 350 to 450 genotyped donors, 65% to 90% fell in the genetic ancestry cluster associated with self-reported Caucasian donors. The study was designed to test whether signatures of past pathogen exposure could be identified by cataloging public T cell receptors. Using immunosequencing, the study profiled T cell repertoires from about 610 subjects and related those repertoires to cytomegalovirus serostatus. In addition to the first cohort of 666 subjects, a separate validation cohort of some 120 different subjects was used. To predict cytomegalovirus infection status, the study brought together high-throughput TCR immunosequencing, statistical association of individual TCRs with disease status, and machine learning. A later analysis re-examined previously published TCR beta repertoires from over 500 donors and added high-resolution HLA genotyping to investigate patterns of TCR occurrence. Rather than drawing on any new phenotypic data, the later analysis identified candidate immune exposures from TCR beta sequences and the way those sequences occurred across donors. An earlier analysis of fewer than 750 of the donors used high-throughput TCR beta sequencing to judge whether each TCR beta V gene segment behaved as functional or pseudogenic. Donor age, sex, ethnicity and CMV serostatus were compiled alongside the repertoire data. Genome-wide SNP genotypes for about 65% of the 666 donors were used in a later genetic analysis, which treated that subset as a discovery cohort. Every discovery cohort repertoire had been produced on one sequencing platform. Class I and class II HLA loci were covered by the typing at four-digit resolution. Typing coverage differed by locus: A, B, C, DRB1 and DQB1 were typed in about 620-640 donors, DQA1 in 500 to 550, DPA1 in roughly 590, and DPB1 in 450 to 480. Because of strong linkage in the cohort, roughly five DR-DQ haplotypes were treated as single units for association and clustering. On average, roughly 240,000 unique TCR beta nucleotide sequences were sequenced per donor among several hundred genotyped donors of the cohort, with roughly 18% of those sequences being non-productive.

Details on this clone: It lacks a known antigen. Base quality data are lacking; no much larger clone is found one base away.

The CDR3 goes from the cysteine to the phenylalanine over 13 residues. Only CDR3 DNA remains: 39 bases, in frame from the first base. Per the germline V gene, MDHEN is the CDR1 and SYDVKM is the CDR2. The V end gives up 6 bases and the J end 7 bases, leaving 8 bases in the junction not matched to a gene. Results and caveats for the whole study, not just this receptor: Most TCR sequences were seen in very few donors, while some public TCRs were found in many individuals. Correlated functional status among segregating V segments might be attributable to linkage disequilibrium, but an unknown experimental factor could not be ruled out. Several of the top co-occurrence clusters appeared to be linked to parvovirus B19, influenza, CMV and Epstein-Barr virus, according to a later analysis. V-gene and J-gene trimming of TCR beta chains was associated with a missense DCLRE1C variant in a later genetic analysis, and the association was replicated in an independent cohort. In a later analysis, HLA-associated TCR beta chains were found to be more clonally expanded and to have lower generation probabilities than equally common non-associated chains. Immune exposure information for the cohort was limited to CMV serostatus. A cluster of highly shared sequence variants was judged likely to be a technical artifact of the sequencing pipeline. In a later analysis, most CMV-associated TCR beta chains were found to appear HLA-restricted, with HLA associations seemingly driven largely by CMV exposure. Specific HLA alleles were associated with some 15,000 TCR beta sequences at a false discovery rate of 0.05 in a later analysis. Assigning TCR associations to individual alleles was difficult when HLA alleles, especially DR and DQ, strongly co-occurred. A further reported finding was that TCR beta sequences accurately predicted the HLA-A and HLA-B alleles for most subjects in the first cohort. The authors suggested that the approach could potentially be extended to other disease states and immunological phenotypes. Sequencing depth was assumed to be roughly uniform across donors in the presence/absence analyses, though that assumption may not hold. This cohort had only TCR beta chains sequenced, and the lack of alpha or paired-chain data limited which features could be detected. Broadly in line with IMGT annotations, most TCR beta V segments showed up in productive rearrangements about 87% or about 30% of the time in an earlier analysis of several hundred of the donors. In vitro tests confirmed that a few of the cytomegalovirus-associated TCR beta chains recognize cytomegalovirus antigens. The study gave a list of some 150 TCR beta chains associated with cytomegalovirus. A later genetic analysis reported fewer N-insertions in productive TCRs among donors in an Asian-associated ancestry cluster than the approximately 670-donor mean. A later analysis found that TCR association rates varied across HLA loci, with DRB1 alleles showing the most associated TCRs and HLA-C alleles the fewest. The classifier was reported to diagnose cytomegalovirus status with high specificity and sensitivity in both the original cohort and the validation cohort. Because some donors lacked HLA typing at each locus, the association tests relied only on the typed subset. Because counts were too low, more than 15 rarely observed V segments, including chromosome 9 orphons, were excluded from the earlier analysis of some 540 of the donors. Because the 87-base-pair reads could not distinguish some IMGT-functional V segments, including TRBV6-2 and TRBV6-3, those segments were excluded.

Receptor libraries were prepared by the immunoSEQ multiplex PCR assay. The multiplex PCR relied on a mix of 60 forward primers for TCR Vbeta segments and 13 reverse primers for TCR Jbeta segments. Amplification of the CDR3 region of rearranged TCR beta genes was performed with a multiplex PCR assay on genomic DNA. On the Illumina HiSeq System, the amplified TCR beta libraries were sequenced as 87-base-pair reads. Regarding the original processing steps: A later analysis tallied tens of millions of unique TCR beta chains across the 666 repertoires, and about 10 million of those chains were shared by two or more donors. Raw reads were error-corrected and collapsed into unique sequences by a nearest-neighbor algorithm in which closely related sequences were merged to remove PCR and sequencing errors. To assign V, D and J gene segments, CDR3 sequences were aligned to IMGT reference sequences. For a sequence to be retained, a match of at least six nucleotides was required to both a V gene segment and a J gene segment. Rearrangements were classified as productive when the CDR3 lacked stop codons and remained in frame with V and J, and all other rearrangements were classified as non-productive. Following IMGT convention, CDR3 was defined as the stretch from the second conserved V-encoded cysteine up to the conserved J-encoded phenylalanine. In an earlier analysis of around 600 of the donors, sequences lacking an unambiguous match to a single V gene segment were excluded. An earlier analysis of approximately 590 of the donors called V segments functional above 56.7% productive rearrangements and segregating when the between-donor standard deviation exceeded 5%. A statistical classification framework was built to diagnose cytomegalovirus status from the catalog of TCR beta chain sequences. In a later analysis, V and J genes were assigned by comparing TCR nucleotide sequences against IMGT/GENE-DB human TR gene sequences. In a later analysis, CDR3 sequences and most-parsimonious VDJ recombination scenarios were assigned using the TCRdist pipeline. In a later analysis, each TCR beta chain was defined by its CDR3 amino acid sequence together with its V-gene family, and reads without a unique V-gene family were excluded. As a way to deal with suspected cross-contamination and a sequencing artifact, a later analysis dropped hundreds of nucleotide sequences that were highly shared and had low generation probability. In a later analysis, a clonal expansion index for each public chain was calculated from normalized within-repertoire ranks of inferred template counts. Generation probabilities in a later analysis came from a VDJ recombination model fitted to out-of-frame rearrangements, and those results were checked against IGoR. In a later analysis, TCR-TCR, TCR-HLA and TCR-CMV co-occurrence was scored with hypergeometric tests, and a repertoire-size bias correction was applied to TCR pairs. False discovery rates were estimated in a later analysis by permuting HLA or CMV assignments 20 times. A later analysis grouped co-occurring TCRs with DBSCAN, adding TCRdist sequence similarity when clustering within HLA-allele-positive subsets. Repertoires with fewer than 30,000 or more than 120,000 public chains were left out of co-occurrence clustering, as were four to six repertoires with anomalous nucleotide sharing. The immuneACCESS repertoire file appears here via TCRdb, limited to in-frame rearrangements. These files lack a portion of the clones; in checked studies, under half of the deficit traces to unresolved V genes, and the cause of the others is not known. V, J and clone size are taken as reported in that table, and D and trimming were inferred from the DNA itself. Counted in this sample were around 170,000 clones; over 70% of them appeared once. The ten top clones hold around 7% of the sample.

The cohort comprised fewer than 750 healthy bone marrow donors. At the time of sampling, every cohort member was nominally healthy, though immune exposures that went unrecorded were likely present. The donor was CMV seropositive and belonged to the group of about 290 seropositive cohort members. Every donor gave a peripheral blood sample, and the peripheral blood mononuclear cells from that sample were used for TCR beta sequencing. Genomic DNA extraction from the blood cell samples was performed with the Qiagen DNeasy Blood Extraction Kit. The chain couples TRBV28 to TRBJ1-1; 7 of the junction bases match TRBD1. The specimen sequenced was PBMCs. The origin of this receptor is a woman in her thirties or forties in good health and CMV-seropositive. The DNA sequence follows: TGTGCCAGCAGACCCCCCCAGGGGGGTGAAGCTTTCTTT. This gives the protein CASRPPQGGEAFF.